The entry below gives a single TCR beta chain sequence along with its context. Its specific antigen is unknown. No much larger clone is present one base from it, and per-base qualities are unavailable. The germline V gene specifies SQVTM as CDR1 and ANQGSEA as CDR2. The CDR3 starts with the cysteine, ends with the phenylalanine, and has 15 residues. The retained sequence is limited to the CDR3, 45 bases, with the frame set at the first base. The junction shows trimming of 3 bases on V and 0 bases on J, and the gene matches do not reach 2 bases of it. This record belongs to a study of blood T cell repertoires in COVID-19 (dated by TCRdb to between 2020 and 2021). Context from the whole study: Samples from collaborators originated in the United States, Italy and Spain and spanned both the acute and convalescent phases of COVID-19. Subjects who had been exposed to COVID-19, were actively infected with it, or had recovered from it provided the deeply sampled blood TCRbeta repertoires that made up the dataset. The repertoires were released in a freely available public database intended as a resource for research on the immune response to SARS-CoV-2. A de-identified subject ID, COVID-19 status, age in years and sex were almost always included in the sample metadata. The material from the prospective study consisted of cDNA or gDNA derived from T cells, B-cell-depleted T cells, or PBMCs. Where available, HLA class I and class II types were obtained from metadata supplied by the sample provider rather than from assay-based typing. The samples were drawn from the first 160 participants of the ongoing ImmuneRACE study and from 1,254 subjects provided by 6 global collaborators.

The immunoSEQ Assay, a bias-controlled multiplex PCR, was used to amplify TCRbeta CDR3 regions from genomic DNA. The paper's processing steps were these. The number of nucleated cells in each sample was estimated from the amplification of reference gene primers within the assay. To quantify the absolute abundance of each unique TCRbeta CDR3 rearrangement, sequence reads were collapsed and filtered. Productive Simpson clonality was computed per sample as the square root of Simpson's diversity index over productive rearrangements. In TCRdb, the immuneACCESS table is reduced to in-frame sequences with V and J assigned. These tables do not hold every clone; where another copy was compared, an unresolved V gene accounts for under half, and the others remain unexplained. V and J calls and clone size are as listed in that table; D and trimming were resolved from the DNA. Within this sample are about half a million clones, with 80% to 90% of them counted one time only. Clones ranked in the top ten supply approximately 3% of the sample.

Findings and caveats that apply to the study as a whole: How much clinical and demographic metadata was included differed by source and by participant, and the metadata was provided uncurated.

Each collaborating institution followed its own protocols to collect whole blood in K2EDTA tubes. Collaborator samples were shipped for TCRbeta analysis as frozen whole blood, isolated PBMCs, or DNA extracted from either sample type. Sequencing was carried out using peripheral blood. The chain is assembled from TRBV29-1 and TRBJ2-6; TRBD1 matches 7 bases in the middle. The receptor's source is a human donor in a cohort sampled during active COVID-19. In nucleotide form, the sequence is TGCAGCGTTGACCGGGACAGCTCTGGGGCCAACGTCCTGACTTTC. Its product reads: CSVDRDSSGANVLTF.